This record covers a single TCR beta chain. Authors' data handling: Amplifying reference gene primers gave estimates of nucleated cell counts. TCRdb keeps only in-frame clones here, not all; method: immunoSEQ multiplex PCR. V, J and clone size reflect that table, while D and trimming were determined from the DNA. The data hold around 300,000 clones, with around 90% observed a single time. Trimming stripped 2 bases from V and 0 bases from J, with 10 bases between. Germline values: CDR1 WNHNN, CDR2 SYGVQD (reference sequence). The CDR3 spans 15 residues. This entry comes from a study of blood T cell repertoires in COVID-19. Overall study context: Samples representing acute and convalescent COVID-19 were sourced from the United States, Italy and Spain.

The sample comprised peripheral blood. The rearrangement links TRBV10-1 to TRBJ1-1; a weak D match, TRBD1 (5 bases). The TCR sequence derives from a woman under 40 with COVID-19, enrolled during active disease. As DNA, the CDR3 is TGCGCCAGCAGTGAGGACCTAGGGGTGAACACTGAAGCTTTCTTT. As protein: CASSEDLGVNTEAFF.